The rows below give T cell receptor beta chains drawn from one sample of a study of blood T cell repertoires in COVID-19. The table came from immunoSEQ multiplex PCR; TCRdb's copy has only in-frame clones and leaves some out. This table has more than 300,000 clones, about 83% appearing once. Sequencing was performed on peripheral blood. Receptors were obtained from a woman aged 45-59 years with acute or convalescent COVID-19. Each CDR3 is given with its conserved first and last residue. The D gene is left open where the match is weak. Only some rows state a clone size, as once, few, many or a class for expanded clones.

j_call: TRBJ2-2; d_call: -; clone_size: -; v_call: TRBV4-1; cdr3_nt: TGCGCCAGCAGCCAGGGGACTCCGAACACCGGGGAGCTGTTTTTT; cdr3_aa: CASSQGTPNTGELFF
j_call: TRBJ2-5; d_call: -; clone_size: few; v_call: TRBV7-2; cdr3_nt: TGTGCCAGCAGCCTTGGACAGTCCGTAGAGACCCAGTACTTC; cdr3_aa: CASSLGQSVETQYF
j_call: TRBJ1-2; d_call: -; clone_size: -; v_call: TRBV6-1; cdr3_nt: TGTGCCAGCAGTGAAGCGCGGTGGGGCTACACCTTC; cdr3_aa: CASSEARWGYTF
j_call: TRBJ2-1; d_call: -; clone_size: -; v_call: TRBV21-1; cdr3_nt: TGTGCCAGCAAAGCGGGGACAGGGAACAATGAGCAGTTCTTC; cdr3_aa: CASKAGTGNNEQFF
j_call: TRBJ1-5; d_call: TRBD1; clone_size: -; v_call: TRBV7-2; cdr3_nt: TGTGCCAGCAGCATCACCGGGACAGGGAATCAGCCCCAGCATTTT; cdr3_aa: CASSITGTGNQPQHF
j_call: TRBJ1-3; d_call: -; clone_size: -; v_call: TRBV9; cdr3_nt: TGTGCCAGCAGCCGAACTTACTCTGGAAACACCATATATTTT; cdr3_aa: CASSRTYSGNTIYF
j_call: TRBJ1-2; d_call: -; clone_size: -; v_call: TRBV6-5; cdr3_nt: TGTGCCAGCAATGCGGGGGGCTATGGCTACACCTTC; cdr3_aa: CASNAGGYGYTF
j_call: TRBJ1-6; d_call: -; clone_size: -; v_call: TRBV3-1/TRBV3-2; cdr3_nt: TGTGCCAGCAGCTTGAACAGGGATGCACCCCTCCACTTT; cdr3_aa: CASSLNRDAPLHF
j_call: TRBJ1-1; d_call: -; clone_size: -; v_call: TRBV3-1/TRBV3-2; cdr3_nt: TGTGCCAGCAGCAGCCCCCCGAACACTGAAGCTTTCTTT; cdr3_aa: CASSSPPNTEAFF
j_call: TRBJ2-4; d_call: TRBD1; clone_size: -; v_call: TRBV25-1; cdr3_nt: TGTGCCACCGACCCGGGGACAGAAAACATTCAGTACTTC; cdr3_aa: CATDPGTENIQYF
j_call: TRBJ1-5; d_call: -; clone_size: -; v_call: TRBV2; cdr3_nt: TGTGCCAGCAGTTTCTTCGGCAATCAGCCCCAGCATTTT; cdr3_aa: CASSFFGNQPQHF
j_call: TRBJ2-5; d_call: TRBD2; clone_size: -; v_call: TRBV7-2; cdr3_nt: TGTGCCAGCAGCTCAAACAGCGGGGGGGCGGAGACCCAGTACTTC; cdr3_aa: CASSSNSGGAETQYF
j_call: TRBJ1-2; d_call: TRBD1; clone_size: few; v_call: TRBV7-2; cdr3_nt: TGTGCCAGCAGCCCTACCTCGGCAGGGGGAAGTGGCTACACCTTC; cdr3_aa: CASSPTSAGGSGYTF
j_call: TRBJ2-5; d_call: TRBD2; clone_size: -; v_call: TRBV5-1; cdr3_nt: TGCGCCAGCAGCTTCAGGGGGACTAGCGGGAGGGGAGAGACCCAGTACTTC; cdr3_aa: CASSFRGTSGRGETQYF
j_call: TRBJ1-2; d_call: TRBD1; clone_size: -; v_call: TRBV6-1; cdr3_nt: TGTGCCAGCAGTGAAAACGCAGGGGGTTGGGGCTACACCTTC; cdr3_aa: CASSENAGGWGYTF
j_call: TRBJ1-5; d_call: -; clone_size: once; v_call: TRBV30; cdr3_nt: TGTGCCTGGAAAGCTGGTGGTGAGGCCCAGCATTTT; cdr3_aa: CAWKAGGEAQHF
j_call: TRBJ1-1; d_call: -; clone_size: once; v_call: TRBV9; cdr3_nt: TGTGCCAGCAGCGTAGGACGCACAGGGACCATAGAAAACACTGAAGCTTTCTTT; cdr3_aa: CASSVGRTGTIENTEAFF
j_call: TRBJ1-1; d_call: -; clone_size: few; v_call: TRBV20-1; cdr3_nt: TGCAGTGCTATTACAGGGTTTGAAGCTTTCTTT; cdr3_aa: CSAITGFEAFF
j_call: TRBJ1-2; d_call: TRBD1; clone_size: -; v_call: TRBV19; cdr3_nt: TGTGCCAGCGAACAGGGGGCCGGCTATGGCTACACCTTC; cdr3_aa: CASEQGAGYGYTF
j_call: TRBJ2-2; d_call: TRBD2; clone_size: -; v_call: TRBV7-9; cdr3_nt: TGTGCCAGCAGCTCTAGCGGGAGGGCCGACACCGGGGAGCTGTTTTTT; cdr3_aa: CASSSSGRADTGELFF
j_call: TRBJ1-3; d_call: -; clone_size: -; v_call: TRBV24-1; cdr3_nt: TGTGCCACTTCGAGCTCTGGAAACACCATATATTTT; cdr3_aa: CATSSSGNTIYF
j_call: TRBJ2-5; d_call: TRBD2; clone_size: -; v_call: TRBV5-8; cdr3_nt: TGTGCCAGCAGCTTGGCGCTAGCGGGAGATGAGACCCAGTACTTC; cdr3_aa: CASSLALAGDETQYF
j_call: TRBJ1-2; d_call: -; clone_size: -; v_call: TRBV28; cdr3_nt: TGTGCCAGCAGTTTGGGCACAGGTATTGGTTACGGCTACACCTTC; cdr3_aa: CASSLGTGIGYGYTF
j_call: TRBJ2-3; d_call: TRBD2; clone_size: once; v_call: TRBV28; cdr3_nt: TGTGCCAGCAGTGCCCCTGGCGGGAGTGGCTTGGATACGCAGTATTTT; cdr3_aa: CASSAPGGSGLDTQYF
j_call: TRBJ1-1; d_call: -; clone_size: -; v_call: TRBV7-2; cdr3_nt: TGTGCCAGCAGATCCGACAGGCTTACGAACACTGAAGCTTTCTTT; cdr3_aa: CASRSDRLTNTEAFF
j_call: TRBJ1-1; d_call: -; clone_size: -; v_call: TRBV10-3; cdr3_nt: TGTGCCACGGAGACAGGTATGAACACTGAAGCTTTCTTT; cdr3_aa: CATETGMNTEAFF
j_call: TRBJ1-1; d_call: -; clone_size: -; v_call: TRBV5-1; cdr3_nt: TGCGCCAGCAGCTTCACAATGAACACTGAAGCTTTCTTT; cdr3_aa: CASSFTMNTEAFF
j_call: TRBJ2-2; d_call: TRBD1; clone_size: once; v_call: TRBV2; cdr3_nt: TGTGCCAGCAGTGAAATGGGACAGGGTACCGGGGAGCTGTTTTTT; cdr3_aa: CASSEMGQGTGELFF
j_call: TRBJ2-3; d_call: TRBD1; clone_size: few; v_call: TRBV25-1; cdr3_nt: TGTGCCAGCAGTGCTCGACCCGGGACAGGGAGGCCAGATACGCAGTATTTT; cdr3_aa: CASSARPGTGRPDTQYF
j_call: TRBJ2-2; d_call: TRBD2; clone_size: few; v_call: TRBV7-9; cdr3_nt: TGTGCCAGCAGCTCCCTTAGCGGGCTCATCACCGGGGAGCTGTTTTTT; cdr3_aa: CASSSLSGLITGELFF
j_call: TRBJ1-1; d_call: TRBD1; clone_size: -; v_call: TRBV29-1; cdr3_nt: TGCAGCGTTGAAACTTCCGGGACAGGCGGGGCTGAAGCTTTCTTT; cdr3_aa: CSVETSGTGGAEAFF
j_call: TRBJ2-1; d_call: TRBD2; clone_size: -; v_call: TRBV5-1; cdr3_nt: TGCGCCAGCAGCTTTACGGCGGGAGGGTCCTACAATGAGCAGTTCTTC; cdr3_aa: CASSFTAGGSYNEQFF
j_call: TRBJ1-5; d_call: -; clone_size: -; v_call: TRBV7-8; cdr3_nt: TGTGCCAGCAGCTTAGTGTCCTTCGGCAATCAGCCCCAGCATTTT; cdr3_aa: CASSLVSFGNQPQHF
j_call: TRBJ2-7; d_call: TRBD2; clone_size: -; v_call: TRBV6-2/TRBV6-3; cdr3_nt: TGTGCCAGCAGTACCTTCGGACTAGCGGGAAGGTACGAGCAGTACTTC; cdr3_aa: CASSTFGLAGRYEQYF
j_call: TRBJ1-3; d_call: -; clone_size: -; v_call: TRBV9; cdr3_nt: TGTGCCAGCAGCGTAGGCGGGGGGAGCGCTGGAAACACCATATATTTT; cdr3_aa: CASSVGGGSAGNTIYF
j_call: TRBJ2-1; d_call: TRBD2; clone_size: -; v_call: TRBV7-3; cdr3_nt: TGTGCCAGCAGCCCGACTAGCGGGAGTTACAATGAGCAGTTCTTC; cdr3_aa: CASSPTSGSYNEQFF
j_call: TRBJ1-6; d_call: TRBD1; clone_size: few; v_call: TRBV3-1/TRBV3-2; cdr3_nt: TGTGCCAGCAGCCAAGATCGAGGGTGGGGACAGGGACTCTCACCCCTCCACTTT; cdr3_aa: CASSQDRGWGQGLSPLHF
j_call: TRBJ1-2; d_call: -; clone_size: -; v_call: TRBV7-2; cdr3_nt: TGTGCCAGCAGCCCCGGGCAGGGATCGGATGGCTACACCTTC; cdr3_aa: CASSPGQGSDGYTF
j_call: TRBJ2-7; d_call: -; clone_size: -; v_call: TRBV5-6; cdr3_nt: TGTGCCAGCAGCTCCCCTTCCTCCTACGAGCAGTACTTC; cdr3_aa: CASSSPSSYEQYF
j_call: TRBJ1-5; d_call: -; clone_size: -; v_call: TRBV18; cdr3_nt: TGTGCCAGCTCACCATCGACAGGTAGGAGTCAGCCCCAGCATTTT; cdr3_aa: CASSPSTGRSQPQHF
j_call: TRBJ2-7; d_call: TRBD2; clone_size: -; v_call: TRBV7-9; cdr3_nt: TGTGCCAGCAGCCTTAGCGGGGGACTCTCCTACGAGCAGTACTTC; cdr3_aa: CASSLSGGLSYEQYF
j_call: TRBJ2-1; d_call: TRBD2; clone_size: -; v_call: TRBV18; cdr3_nt: TGTGCCAGCTCACGGGTTAGCGGGGGTTACAATGAGCAGTTCTTC; cdr3_aa: CASSRVSGGYNEQFF
j_call: TRBJ1-3; d_call: TRBD1; clone_size: -; v_call: TRBV4-1; cdr3_nt: TGCGCCAGCAGCCAACTTCCGGGACAGGGCCCATCCTCTGGAAACACCATATATTTT; cdr3_aa: CASSQLPGQGPSSGNTIYF
j_call: TRBJ1-1; d_call: TRBD1; clone_size: -; v_call: TRBV6-5; cdr3_nt: TGTGCCAGCAGTCCGGACAGGGTGGGGTTGAGTGTAGCTTTCTTT; cdr3_aa: CASSPDRVGLSVAFF
j_call: TRBJ2-6; d_call: TRBD2; clone_size: -; v_call: TRBV5-1; cdr3_nt: TGCGCCAGCAGCTCGCGAGCGGGAGGGGCCAACGTCCTGACTTTC; cdr3_aa: CASSSRAGGANVLTF
j_call: TRBJ1-4; d_call: -; clone_size: -; v_call: TRBV28; cdr3_nt: TGTGCCAGCAGACCCGGGACATTCGAAAAACTGTTTTTT; cdr3_aa: CASRPGTFEKLFF
j_call: TRBJ1-5; d_call: -; clone_size: -; v_call: TRBV3-1/TRBV3-2; cdr3_nt: TGTGCCAGCAGCCAAGCAGGGCGCAATCAGCCCCAGCATTTT; cdr3_aa: CASSQAGRNQPQHF
j_call: TRBJ1-2; d_call: -; clone_size: -; v_call: TRBV2; cdr3_nt: TGTGCCAGCAGCCAGACAGTCTATGGCTACACCTTC; cdr3_aa: CASSQTVYGYTF
j_call: TRBJ1-4; d_call: TRBD1; clone_size: -; v_call: TRBV5-6; cdr3_nt: TGTGCCAGCAGCTTGGGGACAGGGGGAGTTGAAAAACTGTTTTTT; cdr3_aa: CASSLGTGGVEKLFF
j_call: TRBJ1-3; d_call: -; clone_size: -; v_call: TRBV29-1; cdr3_nt: TGCAGCGTTGGACGGGGGGCAGACACCATATATTTT; cdr3_aa: CSVGRGADTIYF
j_call: TRBJ1-1; d_call: -; clone_size: -; v_call: TRBV11-2; cdr3_nt: TGTGCCAGCAGCCCGACGGGCGGAGGAGCTTTCTTT; cdr3_aa: CASSPTGGGAFF
j_call: TRBJ2-5; d_call: TRBD1; clone_size: -; v_call: TRBV7-9; cdr3_nt: TGTGCCAGCATTCGAGGGGGCACGCAAGAGACCCAGTACTTC; cdr3_aa: CASIRGGTQETQYF
j_call: TRBJ1-4; d_call: -; clone_size: -; v_call: TRBV4-2; cdr3_nt: TGTGCCAGCAGCCAAGATAATGGGGGCGCGGGTAATGAAAAACTGTTTTTT; cdr3_aa: CASSQDNGGAGNEKLFF
j_call: TRBJ1-4; d_call: TRBD1; clone_size: -; v_call: TRBV7-2; cdr3_nt: TGTGCCAGCAGCTCCCGGGACAGGGGCCGTGAAAAACTGTTTTTT; cdr3_aa: CASSSRDRGREKLFF
j_call: TRBJ1-3; d_call: TRBD1; clone_size: -; v_call: TRBV5-1; cdr3_nt: TGCGCCAGCGCCGGGACAGGGGAAGGAAACACCATATATTTT; cdr3_aa: CASAGTGEGNTIYF
j_call: TRBJ1-3; d_call: TRBD1; clone_size: -; v_call: TRBV28; cdr3_nt: TGTGCCAGCACCCCCCGACAGGGAGGACATGGAAACACCATATATTTT; cdr3_aa: CASTPRQGGHGNTIYF
j_call: TRBJ1-1; d_call: -; clone_size: -; v_call: TRBV11-2; cdr3_nt: TGTGCCAGCAGCCTAGACCCAGGGCCCACTGAAGCTTTCTTT; cdr3_aa: CASSLDPGPTEAFF
j_call: TRBJ1-3; d_call: -; clone_size: -; v_call: TRBV3-1/TRBV3-2; cdr3_nt: TGTGCCAGCAGCCAAGATCGGGGAAACACCATATATTTT; cdr3_aa: CASSQDRGNTIYF
j_call: TRBJ2-1; d_call: TRBD1; clone_size: -; v_call: TRBV30; cdr3_nt: TGTGCCTGGGGTTCAGGGGGCGGTTACAATGAGCAGTTCTTC; cdr3_aa: CAWGSGGGYNEQFF
j_call: TRBJ1-4; d_call: TRBD1; clone_size: -; v_call: TRBV30; cdr3_nt: TGTGCCTGGAAGACAGGGGGCCATGAAAAACTGTTTTTT; cdr3_aa: CAWKTGGHEKLFF